Each of the 32 T cell receptor beta chains below was sequenced from the same sample in a study of a mutant IDH1 vaccine in newly diagnosed glioma. Time point described: week 47, end of study. The study gave 300 ug of mutant IDH1 20-mer peptide per vaccine dose, with topical imiquimod. Their recognized antigens are unknown. Clones were sequenced by immunoSEQ multiplex PCR, and TCRdb holds only the in-frame ones, with some missing. Seen here are approximately 56,000 clones, about 79% observed once, and the top ten hold 5% to 6%. The material sequenced was PBMCs, taken from a glioma patient whose treatment included an IDH1 peptide vaccine. Receptors originate from a man between 45 and 60 years old with glioma.

This clone was counted once. The CDR3 loop reads CATSLEGYEQYF. Written as DNA, the CDR3 is TGTGCCACCAGCCTGGAGGGATACGAGCAGTACTTC. The chain is built from TRBV15 and TRBJ2-7; a possible D gene is TRBD2 (6 bases). The V and J ends lost 5 bases and 4 bases respectively, with 9 bases between them. The CDR3 is 12 residues long. CDR1 LNHNV and CDR2 YYDKDF come from the germline V gene (reference sequence). The full variable domain, in which reference TRBV15 and TRBJ2-7 provide the parts outside the CDR3, is DAMVIQNPRYQVTQFGKPVTLSCSQTLNHNVMYWYQQKSSQAPKLLFHYYDKDFNNEADTPDNFQSRRPNTSFCFLDIRSPGLGDTAMYLCATSLEGYEQYFGPGTRLTVT.

The gene calls are TRBV5-4 and TRBJ2-3, with 9 positions matching TRBD1. V was clipped by 4 bases and J by 6 bases; unmatched bases: 9. This CDR3 has 15 amino acids. From germline, CDR1 is SGHNT and CDR2 YYREEE (reference sequence). CDR3 in amino acids: CASSPRTGVGDTQYF. CDR3 coding DNA: TGTGCCAGCAGCCCTCGGACAGGGGTGGGCGATACGCAGTATTTT.

This clone was observed many times. This chain connects TRBV30 to TRBJ1-1; D is unclear. CDR3 length: 13 residues. Trimming took 0 bases from V and 5 from J, leaving 10 bases between them. CDR1 and CDR2 from the germline V gene are GTSNPN and SVGIG (reference sequence). The CDR3 DNA is TGTGCCTGGAGTGTAGGGAGCAGGACTGAAGCTTTCTTT. Translating gives CAWSVGSRTEAFF.

The chain combines TRBV5-1 with TRBJ2-1; TRBD2 matches 10 bases. The germline V gene encodes CDR1 SGHRS and CDR2 YFSETQ. After removal of 1 base from V and 0 bases from J, the junction contained 7 bases not matched to a gene. The CDR3 has 18 amino acids. Here the CDR3 reads CASSLWGASGSSYNEQFF. The CDR3 nucleotides read TGCGCCAGCAGCTTGTGGGGGGCTAGCGGGAGCTCCTACAATGAGCAGTTCTTC.

The chain has TRBV28 and TRBJ1-4; D perhaps matches TRBD1 (5 bases). V gave up 8 bases and J gave up 4 bases, with 11 bases separating them. The CDR3 sequence is 13 residues long. CDR1 and CDR2 (germline): MDHEN, SYDVKM. CDR3 nucleotides: TGTGCCAGCTTGGGGGGGGATAATGAAAAACTGTTTTTT. Translation gives CASLGGDNEKLFF.

The chain joins TRBV7-2 to TRBJ2-7, with D perhaps TRBD1 or TRBD2 (5 bases each). V was clipped by 5 bases and J by 6 bases, with 14 bases between them. CDR1 and CDR2 (germline): SGHTA, FQGNSA. This CDR3 comprises 13 residues. The CDR3 protein is CASSPQPGPEQYF. CDR3 bases: TGTGCCAGCAGCCCCCAACCGGGGCCCGAGCAGTACTTC.

This sequence joins TRBV19 and TRBJ1-5; D is possibly TRBD1 (6 bases). V gave up 5 bases and J gave up 5 bases, with 10 bases separating them. Germline assignment: CDR1 LNHDA and CDR2 SQIVND (reference sequence). The CDR3 loop spans 13 amino acids. The CDR3 loop is CASSANRDQPQHF. DNA of the CDR3: TGTGCCAGTAGTGCAAACAGGGATCAGCCCCAGCATTTT.

The chain is built from TRBV4-3 and TRBJ2-7; 9 positions match TRBD1. Trimming removed 2 bases from V and 5 bases from J; junction bases left unmatched: 7. The CDR3 totals 15 residues. From germline, CDR1 is LGHNA and CDR2 YSLEER. CDR3 protein: CASSQTGTGTHEQYF. For the CDR3, the DNA is TGCGCCAGCAGCCAAACCGGGACAGGGACCCACGAGCAGTACTTC.

J is TRBJ1-4 and V is TRBV7-2, with no clear D. V was cut by 1 base and J by 0 bases, with 6 bases left in between. This CDR3 is built from 15 residues. The germline CDR1 and CDR2 sequences are SGHTA and FQGNSA. CDR3 region: CASSLGRATNEKLFF. For the CDR3, the DNA is TGTGCCAGCAGCTTAGGGCGAGCAACTAATGAAAAACTGTTTTTT.

This clone was picked up one time. This chain uses TRBV15 with TRBJ2-7, with D perhaps TRBD1 (5 bases). CDR1 and CDR2 from the germline V gene are LNHNV and YYDKDF (reference sequence). The CDR3 is 13 residues long. Trimming removed 6 bases at V and 2 bases at J, with 11 bases between. The CDR3 nucleotides are TGTGCCACCAGTCGCCAGGGTACCTACGAGCAGTACTTC. This gives the protein CATSRQGTYEQYF.

This clone was detected only a few times. V gene TRBV15 combines with J gene TRBJ2-5; TRBD1 matches 8 bases. The length of the CDR3 is 15 residues. CDR1 and CDR2 (germline): LNHNV, YYDKDF (reference sequence). J was trimmed by 4 bases and V by 1 base; bases with no gene match: 5. CDR3 sequence reads: CATSRADRVAETQYF. The CDR3 bases are TGTGCCACCAGCAGAGCGGACAGGGTGGCAGAGACCCAGTACTTC.

The chain employs TRBV9 and TRBJ2-1; 9 bases match TRBD1. Germline V CDR1 and CDR2: SGDLS, YYNGEE. This CDR3 is 17 amino acids long. V lost 4 bases to trimming and J lost 7 bases; unmatched junction nucleotides: 15. The CDR3 nucleotides read TGTGCCAGCAGCCCATTCCCGGGACAGGGAAAAGGGAATGAGCAGTTCTTC. Its translation: CASSPFPGQGKGNEQFF. The full variable domain, completed using reference TRBV9 and TRBJ2-1, is DSGVTQTPKHLITATGQRVTLRCSPRSGDLSVYWYQQSLDQGLQFLIQYYNGEERAKGNILERFSAQQFPDLHSELNLSSLELGDSALYFCASSPFPGQGKGNEQFFGPGTRLTVL.

This chain joins TRBV5-1 and TRBJ1-2; maybe TRBD1 (5 bases). There are 15 residues in the CDR3. The ends were cut back, 4 bases at V and 5 bases at J, with 18 bases in the middle. CDR1 SGHRS and CDR2 YFSETQ come from the germline V gene. CDR3 nucleotides: TGCGCCAGCAGCAGTTCTCGGGGGAGTGCTTATGGCTACACCTTC. The encoded protein is CASSSSRGSAYGYTF.

The chain couples TRBV18 to TRBJ2-1; D is possibly TRBD2 (7 bases). Looked up from germline, CDR1 is KGHSH and CDR2 is LQKENI. The CDR3 sequence is 14 residues long. V lost 4 bases to trimming and J lost 10 bases, with 17 bases between them. CDR3 residues: CASSLVEGGPEQFF. The DNA for the CDR3 is TGTGCCAGCTCACTAGTGGAGGGGGGGCCGGAGCAGTTCTTC. Full variable domain (rest looked up from reference TRBV18 and TRBJ2-1): NAGVMQNPRHLVRRRGQEARLRCSPMKGHSHVYWYRQLPEEGLKFMVYLQKENIIDESGMPKERFSAEFPKEGPSILRIQQVVRGDSAAYFCASSLVEGGPEQFFGPGTRLTVL.

This clone was seen only a few times. The chain links TRBV9 to TRBJ2-1, with D possibly being TRBD1 or TRBD2 (5 bases each). The CDR3 extends over 15 amino acids. CDR1 and CDR2 (germline): SGDLS, YYNGEE. Deletions cut 5 bases from V and 5 bases from J, with 17 bases between. CDR3 DNA: TGTGCCAGCAGGGACGAGGGGATGGGGAACAATGAGCAGTTCTTC. Its protein is CASRDEGMGNNEQFF.

This clone was found once. The chain carries TRBV6-5 and TRBJ2-7; the D gene is possibly TRBD1 (5 bases). Trimming removed 0 bases at V and 1 base at J, with 10 bases between. This CDR3 is 15 amino acids long. CDR1 is MNHEY, CDR2 SVGAGI, per germline. CDR3 loop: CASSYSKTASYEQYF. CDR3 sequence (DNA): TGTGCCAGCAGTTACTCTAAGACAGCTTCCTACGAGCAGTACTTC.

This clone has just one count. J is TRBJ2-5 and V is TRBV5-4; D possibly corresponds to TRBD1 (6 bases). The germline CDR1 and CDR2 sequences are SGHNT and YYREEE (reference sequence). V lost 0 bases and J lost 0, with 12 bases in between. The CDR3 is 16 amino acids. As DNA, the CDR3 is TGTGCCAGCAGCTTGGAGGGGGACCACGACCAAGAGACCCAGTACTTC. Amino acids: CASSLEGDHDQETQYF.

The rearrangement uses TRBV19 and TRBJ2-3; 14 positions agree with TRBD2. The J segment lost 2 bases and the V segment lost 3 bases, leaving 7 bases of the junction unmatched. Germline assignment: CDR1 LNHDA and CDR2 SQIVND (reference sequence). The CDR3 is 18 amino acids. This CDR3 reads CASSIGTSGGYNTDTQYF. The CDR3, as DNA: TGTGCCAGTAGTATCGGGACTAGCGGGGGTTACAACACAGATACGCAGTATTTT.

This chain uses TRBV30 with TRBJ1-1, with unresolved D. The CDR3 length is 13 residues. V lost 2 bases to trimming and J lost 7 bases, with 14 bases between them. The germline V gene encodes CDR1 GTSNPN and CDR2 SVGIG (reference sequence). This CDR3 reads CAWSITANYEAFF. The CDR3 region has the DNA TGTGCCTGGAGTATTACAGCTAACTATGAAGCTTTCTTT.

The gene calls are TRBV2 and TRBJ1-2; the D gene is possibly TRBD1 (6 bases). CDR1 is SNHLY and CDR2 is FYNNEI in the germline V gene. The CDR3 is 17 residues long. Trimming shortened V by 3 bases and J by 1 base, and 18 bases separated the two germline ends. The CDR3 DNA follows: TGTGCCAGCAGTGATTTGGGACAAGATGTTTTTAACTATGGCTACACCTTC. It codes for CASSDLGQDVFNYGYTF.

The chain is built from TRBV6-6 and TRBJ1-1; tentatively, D is TRBD1 (5 bases). Between the trimmed V and J ends, which lost 3 bases and 5 bases, there was a span of 13 bases. CDR3 length: 14 amino acids. Germline CDR1 reads MNHNY; CDR2 reads SVGAGI (reference sequence). The CDR3 DNA sequence: TGTGCCAGCAGTTATAGTTTCGGGGGAACTGAAGCTTTCTTT. Its translation is CASSYSFGGTEAFF.

This chain connects TRBV7-2 to TRBJ2-5; D ambiguous. Between the trimmed V and J ends, which lost 6 bases and 0 bases, there was a span of 8 bases. The germline gives CDR1 SGHTA, CDR2 FQGNSA. CDR3 length: 13 residues. The CDR3 region is CASRATNQETQYF. In DNA, the CDR3 is TGTGCCAGCAGAGCGACCAACCAAGAGACCCAGTACTTC.

This clone was seen only a few times. The rearrangement uses TRBV28 and TRBJ1-5; a weak D match, TRBD1 (6 bases). This CDR3 region has 12 residues. Trimming removed 5 bases at V and 9 bases at J, with 11 bases between. CDR1 and CDR2 from the germline V gene are MDHEN and SYDVKM. CDR3 sequence reads: CASSHQGLPQHF. CDR3 coding DNA: TGTGCCAGCAGTCATCAGGGGTTGCCCCAGCATTTT.

This clone was recorded once. The chain joins TRBV10-1 to TRBJ2-7; possibly TRBD2 for D (5 bases). Germline CDR1 and CDR2: WNHNN and SYGVQD (reference sequence). The CDR3 contains 10 residues. The CDR3 nucleotides are TGCGCCAGCAGTGAGTCGGGAGTAGTTGTG. Encoded protein: CASSESGVVV.

The chain couples TRBV19 to TRBJ1-2; D may be TRBD1 (5 bases). This CDR3 is 15 amino acids long. V dropped 1 base and J dropped 3 bases, with 12 bases sitting between them. Germline assignment: CDR1 LNHDA and CDR2 SQIVND (reference sequence). CDR3 region: CASSIGAGRYYGYTF. For the CDR3, the DNA is TGTGCCAGTAGTATAGGAGCGGGGCGTTACTATGGCTACACCTTC.

The chain has TRBV5-5 and TRBJ1-2; D is ambiguous. The CDR3 contains 18 residues. In germline, CDR1 is SGHKS, CDR2 YYEKEE (reference sequence). The V end was cut by 0 bases, the J end by 4 bases, with 22 bases between. The chain's CDR3 is CASSLDLGFFPPLYGYTF. The CDR3 nucleotides read TGTGCCAGCAGCTTGGATCTCGGATTCTTTCCCCCCCTCTATGGCTACACCTTC.

This clone came up a few times. The chain joins TRBV5-4 to TRBJ2-6, with D perhaps TRBD1 (5 bases). Germline loops: CDR1 SGHNT, CDR2 YYREEE (reference sequence). V was cut by 5 bases and J by 1 base, with 13 bases left in between. The CDR3 consists of 16 residues. The CDR3 region is CASRIQQDSGANVLTF. CDR3 in DNA: TGTGCCAGCAGGATTCAACAGGATTCTGGGGCCAACGTCCTGACTTTC.

This rearrangement joins TRBV27 to TRBJ1-1; D gene ambiguous. There are 10 residues in the CDR3. V lost 8 bases, J lost 1 base, and 2 bases lay in between. CDR1 is MNHEY and CDR2 is SMNVEV in the germline V gene (reference sequence). Here the CDR3 reads CASGNTEAFF. The CDR3 DNA follows: TGTGCCAGCGGGAACACTGAAGCTTTCTTT.

This chain uses TRBV7-2 with TRBJ1-1; TRBD1 might be the D (6 bases). The V and J ends lost 1 base and 0 bases respectively, with 21 bases between them. Germline assignment: CDR1 SGHTA and CDR2 FQGNSA. The CDR3 covers 19 residues. This chain's CDR3 is CASSLGISGTNHMNTEAFF. CDR3 in DNA: TGTGCCAGCAGCTTAGGGATAAGCGGGACAAATCACATGAACACTGAAGCTTTCTTT. Variable domain in full (rest from reference TRBV7-2 and TRBJ1-1): GAGVSQSPSNKVTEKGKDVELRCDPISGHTALYWYRQSLGQGLEFLIYFQGNSAPDKSGLPSDRFSAERTGGSVSTLTIQRTQQEDSAVYLCASSLGISGTNHMNTEAFFGQGTRLTVV.

The chain employs TRBV11-3 and TRBJ2-5; 8 bases line up with TRBD2. Germline V gene sequence: CDR1 SGHNT, CDR2 YENEEA. The CDR3 runs 13 residues. V shed 5 bases, J shed 2 bases, and the junction held 1 base outside the gene matches. The CDR3 loop is CASSVAGQETQYF. Written as DNA, the CDR3 is TGTGCCAGCAGCGTAGCGGGGCAAGAGACCCAGTACTTC.

The chain employs TRBV20-1 and TRBJ2-1; D may match TRBD1 or TRBD2 (5 bases each). Germline loops: CDR1 DFQATT, CDR2 SNEGSKA (reference sequence). This CDR3 region has 11 residues. V was pared by 3 bases and J by 8 bases, with 8 bases between. CDR3 in DNA: TGCAGTGCTAGGGGGGTGGATGAGCAGTTCTTC. It specifies CSARGVDEQFF.

The chain couples TRBV6-1 to TRBJ1-1, with TRBD1 matching 8 bases. V gave up 2 bases and J gave up 4 bases; unmatched junction bases: 9. CDR1 MNHNS and CDR2 SASEGT come from the germline V gene. CDR3 length equals 16 residues. The DNA of the CDR3 is TGTGCCAGCAGTGAAAACCCAGGGGGCGCGGGCACTGAAGCTTTCTTT. Its translation is CASSENPGGAGTEAFF.